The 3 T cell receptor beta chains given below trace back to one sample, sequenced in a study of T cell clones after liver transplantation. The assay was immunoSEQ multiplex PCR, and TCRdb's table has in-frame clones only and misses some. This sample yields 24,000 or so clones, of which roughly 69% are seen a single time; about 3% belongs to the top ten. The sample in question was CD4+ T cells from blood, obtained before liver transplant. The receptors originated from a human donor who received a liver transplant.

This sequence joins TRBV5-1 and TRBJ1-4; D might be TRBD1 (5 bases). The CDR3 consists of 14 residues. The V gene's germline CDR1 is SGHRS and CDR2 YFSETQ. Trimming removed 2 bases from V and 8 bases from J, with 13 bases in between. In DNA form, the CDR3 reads TGCGCCAGCAGCTTTTCAGGGATAGACGAAAAACTGTTTTTT. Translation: CASSFSGIDEKLFF.

The CDR3 is CASSLLGEETQYF. CDR3 DNA: TGTGCCAGCAGTTTATTAGGGGAAGAGACCCAGTACTTC. This chain uses TRBV28 with TRBJ2-5; weak D call: TRBD1 (5 bases). Germline CDR1 MDHEN, CDR2 SYDVKM. The CDR3 is 13 residues long. Trimming pared 1 base from V and 3 bases from J, leaving 6 bases between.

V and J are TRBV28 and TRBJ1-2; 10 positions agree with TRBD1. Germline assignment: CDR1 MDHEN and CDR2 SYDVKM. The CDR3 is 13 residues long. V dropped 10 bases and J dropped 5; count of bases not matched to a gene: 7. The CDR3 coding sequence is TGTGCCATTGGTCAGGGACAGGGGTATGGCTACACCTTC. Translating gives CAIGQGQGYGYTF.